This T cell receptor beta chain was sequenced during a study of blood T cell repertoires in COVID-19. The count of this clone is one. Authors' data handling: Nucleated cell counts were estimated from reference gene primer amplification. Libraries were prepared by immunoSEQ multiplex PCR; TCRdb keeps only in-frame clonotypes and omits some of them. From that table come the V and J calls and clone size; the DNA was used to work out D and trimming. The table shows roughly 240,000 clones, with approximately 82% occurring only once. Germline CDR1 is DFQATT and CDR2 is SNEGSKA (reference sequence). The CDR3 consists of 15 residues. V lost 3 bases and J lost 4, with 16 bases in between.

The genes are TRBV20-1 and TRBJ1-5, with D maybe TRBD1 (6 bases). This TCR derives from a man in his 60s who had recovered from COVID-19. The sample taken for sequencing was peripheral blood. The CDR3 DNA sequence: TGCAGTGCTAGTGCCAGGCGGGGGCAGAATCAGCCCCAGCATTTT. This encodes CSASARRGQNQPQHF.